This T cell receptor (beta chain) appears in the sequencing data of a study of T cell responses to AZD1222 COVID-19 vaccine. Points from the study as a whole: Regions left unmutated in variants are reportedly the target of nearly half of spike-specific TCRs. The repertoires were collected only after the peak T cell response. Possibly, clonal diversity was underestimated; donors were largely white British and included more females. Compared with day 0, the breadth and depth of the Spike-specific TCR repertoire rose significantly after two doses of AZD1222.

As to this clone: Its antigen is not identified.

The germline V gene encodes CDR1 SGHDT and CDR2 YYEEEE. Trimming left V 2 bases short and J 6 bases short, with 8 bases between. The CDR3 extends over 13 amino acids. Profiling relied on immunoSEQ multiplex PCR, and the TCRdb table lists in-frame clones only, not all of them. The top ten clones hold 9.5% to 15% of a sample with around 99,000 clones, approximately 91% of them seen once. This clonotype was obtained from an adult in good health. Here the sequenced sample was peripheral blood, taken on day 0 of MenACWY control vaccination. The V call is TRBV5-6, the J call TRBJ1-4; the D is unclear. CDR3 nucleotides: TGTGCCAGCAGCTTAAATGGGGATGAAAAACTGTTTTTT. Amino acids: CASSLNGDEKLFF. Using reference TRBV5-6 and TRBJ1-4 for the parts outside the CDR3, the full variable domain is DAGVTQSPTHLIKTRGQQVTLRCSPKSGHDTVSWYQQALGQGPQFIFQYYEEEERQRGNFPDRFSGHQFPNYSSELNVNALLLGDSALYLCASSLNGDEKLFFGSGTQLSVL.